These 17 T cell receptor beta chains were all obtained from the same sample, sequenced in a study of control samples from healthy donors and cancer patients. Sequencing was performed with immunoSEQ multiplex PCR; in TCRdb, only in-frame clones are kept and a portion is missing. In the table there are 55,000 to 85,000 clones, just under 90% of which are singletons. Sample: PBMCs. The receptors derive from a man in his sixties with lung cancer.

This chain uses TRBV7-6 with TRBJ2-6; possibly TRBD2 for D (5 bases). Between the trimmed V and J ends, which lost 4 bases and 12 bases, there was a span of 22 bases. Germline V lookup: CDR1 SGHVS, CDR2 FNYEAQ. This CDR3 contains 16 residues. The CDR3 DNA is TGTGCCAGCAGCTCGGAATGGCAGGTTCTAGCTCCCGTCCTGACTTTC. Its protein product is CASSSEWQVLAPVLTF.

The chain couples TRBV5-6 to TRBJ1-5, with D possibly TRBD1 on 6 matching bases. The germline V gene encodes CDR1 SGHDT and CDR2 YYEEEE. CDR3 length equals 15 residues. Between the trimmed V and J ends, which lost 4 bases and 1 base, there was a span of 12 bases. The CDR3: CASSGQFGSNQPQHF. The CDR3 bases are TGTGCCAGCAGCGGACAGTTCGGGAGCAATCAGCCCCAGCATTTT.

J is TRBJ1-1 and V is TRBV7-2; D call uncertain. The germline V gene encodes CDR1 SGHTA and CDR2 FQGNSA. Trimming removed 2 bases at V and 1 base at J, with 5 bases between. The CDR3 is made up of 13 amino acids. CDR3 DNA sequence: TGTGCCAGCAGCTTACAACCGAACACTGAAGCTTTCTTT. This encodes CASSLQPNTEAFF.

The V gene is TRBV4-1, the J gene TRBJ2-1; TRBD2 matches 11 bases. Trimming at V came to 1 base and at J to 3 bases, leaving 8 bases not matched to a gene. The CDR3 has 18 amino acids. Germline CDR1 reads MGHRA; CDR2 reads YSYEKL. CDR3 coding DNA: TGCGCCAGCAGCCAAGTTGCTTTTAGCGGGGGGGTCTACAATGAGCAGTTCTTC. Its translation: CASSQVAFSGGVYNEQFF.

In this sample, this clone turned up once. The chain links TRBV18 to TRBJ2-1, with D perhaps TRBD2 (6 bases). The CDR3 sequence is 15 residues long. Germline CDR1 reads KGHSH; CDR2 reads LQKENI. The V end lost 3 bases, the J end lost 4 bases, and 13 bases lay between the germline ends. CDR3: CASSPSQEGYNEQFF. Here the CDR3 DNA reads TGTGCCAGCTCACCTTCACAGGAGGGTTACAATGAGCAGTTCTTC.

The chain combines TRBV3-1 (or the pseudogene TRBV3-2) with TRBJ1-2; D gene unclear. V lost 4 bases to trimming and J lost 5 bases, with 20 bases between them. The CDR3 length is 16 residues. The germline V gene encodes CDR1 LGHDT and CDR2 YNNKEL (reference sequence). The CDR3 bases are TGTGCCAGCAGCCCCCCATACAGAGGGCCTTGGTATGGCTACACCTTC. Translation gives CASSPPYRGPWYGYTF.

The chain is built from TRBV5-6 and TRBJ2-5; 10 positions match TRBD1. The germline V gene encodes CDR1 SGHDT and CDR2 YYEEEE. V shed 4 bases, J shed 2 bases, and the junction held 11 bases outside the gene matches. The CDR3 runs 17 residues. This CDR3 reads CASSPPSRTGGQETQYF. In nucleotides, the CDR3 is TGTGCCAGCAGCCCCCCGTCTCGGACAGGGGGACAAGAGACCCAGTACTTC. The full variable domain, rest sourced from reference TRBV5-6 and TRBJ2-5, is DAGVTQSPTHLIKTRGQQVTLRCSPKSGHDTVSWYQQALGQGPQFIFQYYEEEERQRGNFPDRFSGHQFPNYSSELNVNALLLGDSALYLCASSPPSRTGGQETQYFGPGTRLLVL.

The gene calls are TRBV30 and TRBJ1-1; TRBD1 matches at 8 bases. Looked up from germline, CDR1 is GTSNPN and CDR2 is SVGIG (reference sequence). Trimming cost V 3 bases and J 4 bases; bases outside gene matches: 7. The CDR3 covers 14 residues. The CDR3 sequence is CAWRVHTGGTEAFF. For the CDR3, the DNA is TGTGCCTGGAGGGTACATACAGGGGGCACTGAAGCTTTCTTT.

The count of this clone is one. The chain recombines TRBV7-8 with TRBJ2-2; 7 nucleotides agree with TRBD1. Germline V gives CDR1 SGHVS, CDR2 FQNEAQ. Trimming cost V 5 bases and J 6 bases; bases outside gene matches: 9. The CDR3 consists of 15 residues. CDR3 loop: CASSHSTGPAGELFF. The CDR3 coding sequence is TGTGCCAGCAGCCATTCGACAGGGCCGGCCGGGGAGCTGTTTTTT.

The rearrangement links TRBV4-1 to TRBJ2-5; D is unresolved. V lost 4 bases to trimming and J lost 2 bases, with 11 bases between them. The V gene's germline CDR1 is MGHRA and CDR2 YSYEKL. The CDR3 has 14 amino acids. The CDR3 is CASSRVGPQETQYF. As DNA, the CDR3 is TGCGCCAGCAGCCGCGTAGGCCCACAAGAGACCCAGTACTTC.

This sequence joins TRBV7-9 and TRBJ2-3; D remains unclear. The CDR3 spans 12 residues. Deletions cut 2 bases from V and 6 bases from J, with 6 bases between. In germline, CDR1 is SEHNR, CDR2 FQNEAQ (reference sequence). CDR3 sequence: CASSLPLDTQYF. For the CDR3, the DNA is TGTGCCAGCAGCTTACCTTTGGATACGCAGTATTTT.

The rearrangement uses TRBV7-2 and TRBJ1-1; D is ambiguous. There are 12 residues in the CDR3. Germline V gene lookup returns CDR1 SGHTA and CDR2 FQGNSA. Between the trimmed V and J ends, which lost 5 bases and 2 bases, there was a span of 6 bases. CDR3 nucleotides: TGTGCCAGCAGCCATAGTAACACTGAAGCTTTCTTT. The encoded protein is CASSHSNTEAFF. The variable domain in full, with the rest retrieved from reference TRBV7-2 and TRBJ1-1, is GAGVSQSPSNKVTEKGKDVELRCDPISGHTALYWYRQSLGQGLEFLIYFQGNSAPDKSGLPSDRFSAERTGGSVSTLTIQRTQQEDSAVYLCASSHSNTEAFFGQGTRLTVV.

This clone was seen a few times. The chain couples TRBV6-5 to TRBJ2-7, with D possibly TRBD1 on 5 matching bases. CDR3 length: 14 amino acids. Trimming pared 7 bases from V and 4 bases from J, leaving 17 bases between. Germline values: CDR1 MNHEY, CDR2 SVGAGI. Written as DNA, the CDR3 is TGTGCCAGCATGGTGGACGGACACCGATACGAGCAGTACGTC. Translated, it gives CASMVDGHRYEQYV.

This clone was seen only a few times. The V and J genes are TRBV3-1 (or the pseudogene TRBV3-2) and TRBJ1-2; 7 nucleotides agree with TRBD1. From germline, CDR1 is LGHDT and CDR2 YNNKEL (reference sequence). Losses at the gene ends were 4 bases for V and 7 bases for J; bases not matched to a gene: 9. The CDR3 consists of 14 residues. The CDR3 protein is CASSLTGDLGGYTF. CDR3 bases: TGTGCCAGCAGCCTTACAGGGGATTTAGGTGGCTACACCTTC.

The chain links TRBV24-1 to TRBJ2-2, with D unclear. Trimming removed 3 bases at V and 5 bases at J, with 12 bases between. Germline V gene data show CDR1 as KGHDR and CDR2 as SFDVKD. The CDR3 length is 15 residues. CDR3 coding DNA: TGTGCCACCAGTGATCGAAGCGACCCGACCGGGGAGCTGTTTTTT. It encodes CATSDRSDPTGELFF.

This clone showed up just once. V usage is TRBV6-5 and J usage is TRBJ2-7, with a possible D match to TRBD1 (5 bases). CDR1 MNHEY and CDR2 SVGAGI come from the germline V gene. With 7 bases removed from V and 0 bases from J, the gap between germline ends came to 16 bases. The CDR3 sequence is 15 residues long. The CDR3 DNA sequence: TGTGCCAGCATCTCGACAGCGCTGTCCTCCTACGAGCAGTACGTC. Translation: CASISTALSSYEQYV.

V usage is TRBV6-5 and J usage is TRBJ2-7; D not certain. This CDR3 has 13 residues. Germline loops: CDR1 MNHEY, CDR2 SVGAGI. V was shortened by 11 bases and J by 0 bases, with 14 bases between the two germline ends. This CDR3 reads CAGRNSFSYEQYF. In DNA form, the CDR3 reads TGTGCCGGGCGTAATAGCTTCTCCTACGAGCAGTACTTC.